This T cell receptor (beta chain) emerged from a study of identical twins (dated by TCRdb to 2016 to 2018). At the level of the whole study: The study deep-sequenced TCR alpha and beta repertoires from monozygotic twins, unrelated adults of various ages and cord blood to test whether fetal clonotypes persist. To rule out contamination, replicate twin experiments were performed at different times with different library preparation protocols.

Study-wide conclusions, independent of this receptor: Abundant cord blood beta clonotypes carried fewer insertions; young adult naive repertoires showed a weaker similar trend, while memory repertoires showed none. Compared with coincidental sharing between unrelated individuals, out-of-frame TCR alpha sequences shared between twins had an excess of sequences with low generation probability. In monozygotic twins, out-of-frame TCR alpha sharing was systematically underestimated by recombination models, although the models agreed with sharing between unrelated individuals. Conclusions relied on cross-sectional statistical analysis, since the same donors could not be followed over many years. Invariant T cells such as MAIT and iNKT could partly confound zero-insertion analyses, though diverse VJ usage argued against this for most clonotypes. Excess twin sharing in beta out-of-frame sequences was weaker because fewer shared sequences lowered the signal-to-noise ratio.

Between the V and J ends, shortened by 1 base and 6 bases respectively, the junction contains 14 bases. CDR1 and CDR2 are read off the germline V gene as KGHDR and SFDVKD. From cysteine to phenylalanine, the CDR3 is 16 amino acids long. Only the CDR3 DNA stays, 48 bases, in frame from base 1. All donors were healthy Caucasians. Three pairs of female monozygotic twins, all aged roughly 18 to 29 years, made up the twin cohort. Peripheral blood mononuclear cells were used as the source from which RNA for TCR libraries was isolated. As for this clonotype: Its antigen is not yet known. Qualities for individual bases were not recorded, and no much larger clone is one base off.

The receptor library was made with 5' RACE. Instrument used: Illumina HiSeq 2000. A universal primer binding site was introduced by template switching, and a unique molecular identifier was present in the final cDNA, enabling accurate counting of TCR cDNA molecules. First-strand cDNA for TCR alpha and beta chains was synthesized from specific primers in the conserved constant-segment region. Each cDNA library was double barcoded, with a SMART-Mk sample barcode plus Illumina barcodes, to control for contamination. TruSeq adapter sequences, together with Illumina sample barcodes, were added in two successive PCR steps. The TCR alpha and beta cDNA libraries were sequenced on the Illumina HiSeq platform using custom primers. In the authors' own workflow: Raw reads were processed with MiGEC to extract unique molecular identifiers, and MiXCR was used to determine CDR3 positions. For each individual, recombination models were inferred using an EM algorithm with the repgenHMM and IGoR tools. The tcR package in R was used for shared clonotype analysis, with sharing normalized by the product of cloneset sizes. Out-of-frame nonproductive sequences were analyzed to study raw recombination free of thymic and clonal selection effects. In-frame beta chains were kept once TCRdb had trimmed the public reads at Q25 with fastp and called clones with MiXCR. Every CDR3 protein is listed once, alongside the most common genes and DNA of its rows. The authors' filters were not applied to this entry. Here the sample has about 660,000 distinct CDR3 sequences; roughly 8% occur a single time. The ten largest make up around 0.98% of the sample.

A further study also used this sample, focusing on yellow fever vaccine responses in identical twins. As the second publication notes: The T cell response to vaccination in identical twins was reported by the authors to appear partly convergent and partly personalized. The study precisely tracked vaccine-responding T cell clones in identical twins.

The chain links TRBV24-1 with TRBJ2-2; a tentative D call is TRBD1 (6 bases match). The sample taken for sequencing was PBMCs. This clonotype was sampled from a woman between 18 and 30 years old in good health. The CDR3 here reads CATSDLSPGEAGELFF. The DNA reads as follows: TGTGCCACCAGTGATTTAAGTCCAGGGGAAGCCGGGGAGCTGTTTTTT.